The 32 T cell receptor beta chains presented below share a single source sample, sequenced in a study of OX40 agonist ivuxolimab in advanced cancers. Sequenced by immunoSEQ multiplex PCR; TCRdb stores in-frame clones only, minus some. The sample lists approximately 68,000 clones, 80% to 90% occurring once. The sequences come from CD4+ or CD8+ T cells sorted from blood, collected in a trial of the OX40 agonist ivuxolimab. These receptors were collected from an adult with an advanced solid tumor such as melanoma, head and neck, liver or kidney cancer.

The chain is built from TRBV7-9 and TRBJ2-2; D unresolved. Germline CDR1 is SEHNR and CDR2 is FQNEAQ (reference sequence). This CDR3 region has 16 residues. Trimming took 5 bases from V and 5 from J, leaving 18 bases between them. The CDR3 DNA is TGTGCCAGCAGCCTAGGGTCTTGGGTAAATACCGGGGAGCTGTTTTTT. It specifies CASSLGSWVNTGELFF.

The chain joins TRBV5-4 to TRBJ1-5; D is unresolved. CDR1 and CDR2 (germline): SGHNT, YYREEE (reference sequence). Deletions cut 0 bases from V and 5 bases from J, with 6 bases between. This CDR3 spans 13 amino acids. CDR3 region: CASSLDPDQPQHF. CDR3 bases: TGTGCCAGCAGCTTGGACCCCGATCAGCCCCAGCATTTT.

The chain couples TRBV7-9 to TRBJ1-1; no clear D gene. Trimming took 4 bases from V and 0 from J, leaving 12 bases between them. The length of the CDR3 is 15 residues. Germline values: CDR1 SEHNR, CDR2 FQNEAQ (reference sequence). The CDR3 DNA sequence: TGTGCCAGCAGCTCTACTGGACCTATGAACACTGAAGCTTTCTTT. Residues: CASSSTGPMNTEAFF.

The chain is built from TRBV11-2 and TRBJ1-5, with D perhaps matching TRBD1 (5 bases). V gave up 2 bases and J gave up 7 bases, with 15 bases separating them. The CDR3 spans 15 residues. Looked up from germline, CDR1 is SGHAT and CDR2 is FQNNGV. The CDR3 is CASSLNYQGGQPQHF. As DNA, the CDR3 is TGTGCCAGCAGCTTAAATTATCAGGGCGGCCAGCCCCAGCATTTT.

This chain links TRBV10-2 with TRBJ2-7; D not resolved. The CDR3 has 11 residues. Per germline, CDR1 WSHSY and CDR2 SAAADI. Trimming shortened V by 10 bases and J by 6 bases, and 13 bases separated the two germline ends. The CDR3 region has the DNA TGCGCCACCGCTTACAGAACCGAGCAGTACTTC. Encoded protein: CATAYRTEQYF.

This rearrangement joins TRBV18 to TRBJ1-1; D possibly corresponds to TRBD1 (5 bases). The CDR3 runs 14 residues. CDR1 KGHSH and CDR2 LQKENI come from the germline V gene. Trimming shortened V by 6 bases and J by 0 bases, and 11 bases separated the two germline ends. CDR3 sequence reads: CASSGGPLNTEAFF. DNA for the CDR3: TGTGCCAGCTCCGGGGGACCGCTGAACACTGAAGCTTTCTTT.

This chain links TRBV5-4 with TRBJ1-3, with a tentative D call TRBD1 (5 bases). The CDR3 is 16 amino acids. In germline, CDR1 is SGHNT, CDR2 YYREEE (reference sequence). V was clipped by 1 base and J by 2 bases, with 13 bases between them. CDR3 bases: TGTGCCAGCAGCTTGATCACCCCGGGGGCTGGAAACACCATATATTTT. It specifies CASSLITPGAGNTIYF.

The chain employs TRBV9 and TRBJ2-7, with 7 bases fitting TRBD1. Germline-derived CDR1 and CDR2 are SGDLS and YYNGEE. The CDR3 has 14 residues. J was trimmed by 7 bases and V by 2 bases; bases with no gene match: 9. The CDR3 DNA reads as TGTGCCAGCAGCGTTACAGGGGTCTCGGGTGAGCAGTACTTC. Protein product: CASSVTGVSGEQYF.

This clone showed up just a few times. The genes are TRBV6-6 and TRBJ1-1; D is ambiguous. The ends were cut back, 0 bases at V and 5 bases at J, with 13 bases in the middle. The CDR3 consists of 15 residues. Germline V gives CDR1 MNHNY, CDR2 SVGAGI (reference sequence). CDR3 DNA: TGTGCCAGCAGTTACTCGGAGGGCTTACTGACTGAAGCTTTCTTT. It encodes CASSYSEGLLTEAFF.

The chain links TRBV7-8 to TRBJ1-5; D perhaps matches TRBD1 (5 bases). CDR3 length equals 15 residues. With 4 bases removed from V and 4 bases from J, the gap between germline ends came to 14 bases. Germline-derived CDR1 and CDR2 are SGHVS and FQNEAQ. CDR3 amino acids: CASSSRRGRNQPQHF. In DNA, the CDR3 is TGTGCCAGCAGCTCGCGACGGGGCAGGAATCAGCCCCAGCATTTT.

This clone came up a few times. The chain carries TRBV30 and TRBJ1-2; TRBD1 might be the D (6 bases). The CDR3 extends over 12 amino acids. V dropped 2 bases and J dropped 8 bases, with 12 bases sitting between them. Germline V gene sequence: CDR1 GTSNPN, CDR2 SVGIG (reference sequence). The CDR3 bases are TGTGCCTGGAGTTACAGGGTTGACGGCTACACCTTC. Residues: CAWSYRVDGYTF. Full variable domain (rest looked up from reference TRBV30 and TRBJ1-2): SQTIHQWPATLVQPVGSPLSLECTVEGTSNPNLYWYRQAAGRGLQLLFYSVGIGQISSEVPQNLSASRPQDRQFILSSKKLLLSDSGFYLCAWSYRVDGYTFGSGTRLTVV.

This clone has only one observation. The rearrangement uses TRBV5-5 and TRBJ1-4, with TRBD1 as a possible D gene (5 bases). This CDR3 region has 13 residues. Trimming shortened V by 4 bases and J by 3 bases, and 7 bases separated the two germline ends. CDR1 is SGHKS and CDR2 is YYEKEE in the germline V gene (reference sequence). This CDR3 is CASSTGPNEKLFF. The CDR3 bases are TGTGCCAGCAGCACGGGACCTAATGAAAAACTGTTTTTT.

The rearrangement joins TRBV6-5 to TRBJ2-7; 11 nucleotides agree with TRBD2. The ends lost 4 bases at V and 5 bases at J; junction bases unmatched: 7. The germline V gene encodes CDR1 MNHEY and CDR2 SVGAGI. This CDR3 contains 15 residues. DNA for the CDR3: TGTGCCAGCAGTTCCCCGACTAGCGGGAATCACGAGCAGTACTTC. Protein sequence: CASSSPTSGNHEQYF.

The J gene is TRBJ1-2, the V gene TRBV5-1; 8 nucleotides match TRBD1. The CDR3 extends over 14 amino acids. V trimming: 3 bases; J trimming: 3 bases; junction bases outside the gene matches: 4. From germline, CDR1 is SGHRS and CDR2 YFSETQ. The CDR3 DNA reads TGCGCCAGCAGCTCCGGACAGGGCGACTATGGCTACACCTTC. The encoded protein is CASSSGQGDYGYTF. Drawing the rest from reference TRBV5-1 and TRBJ1-2, the complete variable domain is KAGVTQTPRYLIKTRGQQVTLSCSPISGHRSVSWYQQTPGQGLQFLFEYFSETQRNKGNFPGRFSGRQFSNSRSEMNVSTLELGDSALYLCASSSGQGDYGYTFGSGTRLTVV.

The chain combines TRBV11-3 with TRBJ2-1; D call uncertain. The CDR3 runs to 15 residues. Per germline, CDR1 SGHNT and CDR2 YENEEA. Trimming shortened V by 5 bases and J by 9 bases, and 20 bases separated the two germline ends. The CDR3 sequence: CASSPQALTHGEQFF. CDR3 nucleotides: TGTGCCAGCAGCCCTCAGGCTCTTACGCACGGTGAGCAGTTCTTC.

The rearrangement joins TRBV25-1 to TRBJ2-2, with 8 bases aligning to TRBD2. Germline V gene sequence: CDR1 MGHDK, CDR2 SYGVNS. Trimming removed 3 bases from V and 4 bases from J; junction bases left unmatched: 7. This CDR3 is 16 amino acids long. In DNA form, the CDR3 reads TGTGCCAGCAGTGAGTTAGCGGGGCATTTCACCGGGGAGCTGTTTTTT. Its translation: CASSELAGHFTGELFF.

The count of this clone is one. An end of the junction differs from the germline gene, which may be a read error. The V call is TRBV7-8, the J call TRBJ2-1, with 9 positions matching TRBD1. The CDR3 loop spans 14 amino acids. CDR1 is SGHVS, CDR2 FQNEAQ, per germline. The CDR3 spells CASSLSRTGAGMLF. DNA of the CDR3: TGTGCCAGCAGCTTAAGTAGGACAGGGGCCGGTATGCTCTTC.

The chain carries TRBV7-2 and TRBJ1-5; D gene ambiguous. V was shortened by 3 bases and J by 0 bases, with 12 bases between the two germline ends. The CDR3 has 16 residues. Germline V gives CDR1 SGHTA, CDR2 FQGNSA. CDR3 sequence (DNA): TGTGCCAGCAGCTTCCTCGGATCATATAGCAATCAGCCCCAGCATTTT. Translated, it gives CASSFLGSYSNQPQHF. The variable domain in full, with the rest retrieved from reference TRBV7-2 and TRBJ1-5, is GAGVSQSPSNKVTEKGKDVELRCDPISGHTALYWYRQSLGQGLEFLIYFQGNSAPDKSGLPSDRFSAERTGGSVSTLTIQRTQQEDSAVYLCASSFLGSYSNQPQHFGDGTRLSIL.

V and J are TRBV7-9 and TRBJ2-1; TRBD2 might be the D (8 bases). CDR1 SEHNR and CDR2 FQNEAQ come from the germline V gene (reference sequence). The CDR3 runs 13 residues. V lost 10 bases, J lost 7 bases, and 17 bases lay in between. The CDR3 is CAIPGGTENEQFF. The CDR3 bases are TGTGCCATCCCGGGGGGGACAGAGAATGAGCAGTTCTTC.

This clone was seen only once. The chain employs TRBV5-5 and TRBJ2-2; TRBD2 aligns across 9 bases. In germline, CDR1 is SGHKS, CDR2 YYEKEE (reference sequence). The V and J ends lost 0 bases and 7 bases, in that order; junction bases with no gene match: 16. This CDR3 has 19 amino acids. This chain's CDR3 is CASSLGLAAARIRDGELFF. CDR3 DNA sequence: TGTGCCAGCAGCTTGGGACTAGCGGCTGCCCGGATTAGGGACGGGGAGCTGTTTTTT.

In this sample, this clone turned up once. CDR3 bases: TGTGCCAGTAGTCCGCGGGGAGAGTGGGACACCATATATTTT. It yields the protein CASSPRGEWDTIYF. The chain joins TRBV19 to TRBJ1-3, with D uncertain. The V and J ends lost 5 bases and 8 bases respectively, with 16 bases between them. The CDR3 length is 14 residues. The germline V gene encodes CDR1 LNHDA and CDR2 SQIVND (reference sequence).

The V gene is TRBV7-8, the J gene TRBJ2-1; tentatively, D is TRBD1 or TRBD2 (5 bases each). The CDR3 consists of 15 residues. Deletions cut 4 bases from V and 15 bases from J, with 25 bases between. Germline CDR1 and CDR2: SGHVS and FQNEAQ. CDR3 sequence (DNA): TGTGCCAGCAGCTCCACCGGTATGGGGGTTGGGGGTCTGTTCTTC. It encodes CASSSTGMGVGGLFF.

This rearrangement joins TRBV7-2 to TRBJ2-1; a possible D gene is TRBD1 (5 bases). The CDR3 loop spans 15 amino acids. Germline V gene lookup returns CDR1 SGHTA and CDR2 FQGNSA. Between the trimmed V and J ends, which lost 4 bases and 7 bases, there was a span of 17 bases. CDR3 nucleotide sequence: TGTGCCAGCAGCTCCGCCAGGGATGTATTTAATGAGCAGTTCTTC. Protein product: CASSSARDVFNEQFF.

The chain has TRBV9 and TRBJ2-7, with 10 bases that match TRBD1. CDR3 length: 15 amino acids. The germline gives CDR1 SGDLS, CDR2 YYNGEE. The ends lost 4 bases at V and 2 bases at J; junction bases unmatched: 6. The CDR3 here is CASSPGGTGAYEQYF. The CDR3 DNA follows: TGTGCCAGCAGCCCAGGGGGGACAGGGGCCTACGAGCAGTACTTC. The whole variable domain, filled in from reference TRBV9 and TRBJ2-7, reads DSGVTQTPKHLITATGQRVTLRCSPRSGDLSVYWYQQSLDQGLQFLIQYYNGEERAKGNILERFSAQQFPDLHSELNLSSLELGDSALYFCASSPGGTGAYEQYFGPGTRLTVT.

This clone was detected only once. The chain has TRBV19 and TRBJ1-1; D possibly corresponds to TRBD1 (5 bases). There are 15 residues in the CDR3. CDR1 and CDR2 from the germline V gene are LNHDA and SQIVND (reference sequence). Trimming cost V 7 bases and J 0 bases, with 15 bases left between them. The CDR3 nucleotides read TGTGCCAGTAAGAGAGGGGAGGGGTTGAACACTGAAGCTTTCTTT. Its protein is CASKRGEGLNTEAFF.

The chain is built from TRBV7-9 and TRBJ2-1; a possible D gene is TRBD1 (5 bases). Germline lookup yields CDR1 SEHNR and CDR2 FQNEAQ (reference sequence). Deletions cut 10 bases from V and 5 bases from J, with 12 bases between. This CDR3 is 12 amino acids long. As DNA, the CDR3 is TGTGCCATGTTAGTAGGGGACAATGAGCAGTTCTTC. Amino acid sequence: CAMLVGDNEQFF.

This sequence joins TRBV6-6 and TRBJ2-3, with TRBD2 matching over 8 bases. V lost 6 bases, J lost 6 bases, and 5 bases stayed unmatched. The germline V gene encodes CDR1 MNHNY and CDR2 SVGAGI (reference sequence). The CDR3 has 13 amino acids. Here the CDR3 reads CASSGTRGDTQYF. DNA of the CDR3: TGTGCCAGCAGCGGGACTAGGGGGGATACGCAGTATTTT.

The chain combines TRBV28 with TRBJ2-5, with D possibly being TRBD1 or TRBD2 (5 bases each). Trimming cost V 11 bases and J 0 bases, with 13 bases left between them. The CDR3 is made up of 13 amino acids. Per the germline V gene, CDR1 is MDHEN and CDR2 is SYDVKM. As DNA, the CDR3 is TGTGCCGCGGTCGGGGCCAACCAAGAGACCCAGTACTTC. Its protein product is CAAVGANQETQYF.

J is TRBJ2-5 and V is TRBV9; D possibly uses TRBD1 or TRBD2 (6 bases each). V was shortened by 4 bases and J by 5 bases, with 18 bases between the two germline ends. CDR1 and CDR2 from the germline V gene are SGDLS and YYNGEE. This CDR3 spans 15 amino acids. The DNA for the CDR3 is TGTGCCAGCAGCCCCCAGGGGCGGAGGGTGGAGACCCAGTACTTC. Encoded protein: CASSPQGRRVETQYF. Full variable domain (remainder filled in from reference TRBV9 and TRBJ2-5): DSGVTQTPKHLITATGQRVTLRCSPRSGDLSVYWYQQSLDQGLQFLIQYYNGEERAKGNILERFSAQQFPDLHSELNLSSLELGDSALYFCASSPQGRRVETQYFGPGTRLLVL.

V gene TRBV11-2 combines with J gene TRBJ1-6; D gene unclear. Trimming took off 5 bases at V and 4 bases at J, with 6 bases between the two ends. This CDR3 is built from 13 residues. Germline V gene data show CDR1 as SGHAT and CDR2 as FQNNGV. The CDR3 loop is CASSREYNSPLHF. DNA for the CDR3: TGTGCCAGCAGCCGGGAATATAATTCACCCCTCCACTTT. Looking up the rest from reference TRBV11-2 and TRBJ1-6 gives the full variable domain: EAGVAQSPRYKIIEKRQSVAFWCNPISGHATLYWYQQILGQGPKLLIQFQNNGVVDDSQLPKDRFSAERLKGVDSTLKIQPAKLEDSAVYLCASSREYNSPLHFGNGTRLTVT.

The V and J genes are TRBV4-1 and TRBJ2-2; 8 positions match TRBD1. CDR3 length: 12 residues. The V and J ends lost 4 bases and 11 bases, in that order; junction bases with no gene match: 3. Germline V lookup: CDR1 MGHRA, CDR2 YSYEKL. The CDR3 here is CASSPDRGELFF. The CDR3 DNA follows: TGCGCCAGCAGCCCAGACAGGGGCGAGCTGTTTTTT.

This chain links TRBV2 with TRBJ1-4; D ambiguous. V was shortened by 5 bases and J by 6 bases, with 10 bases between the two germline ends. Germline CDR1 SNHLY, CDR2 FYNNEI. The CDR3 consists of 13 residues. This chain's CDR3 is CASSFRGYEKLFF. The CDR3 DNA sequence: TGTGCCAGCAGTTTTCGGGGTTATGAAAAACTGTTTTTT.